This T cell receptor (beta chain) was sequenced for a study of cytomegalovirus exposure and HLA in healthy donors (dated by TCRdb to about 2017). About the investigation overall: According to an earlier analysis of 587 of the donors, about 190 million T cells yielded roughly 110 million unique TCR beta sequences and about 280 Gb of sequence data. An early release covering 550 to 700 HLA-typed donors comprised approximately 300 gigabases of sequencing data and approximately 80 million unique TCR sequences. The genetic ancestry cluster associated with self-reported Caucasian donors included roughly 84% of the roughly 360 genotyped donors. The study aimed to test whether cataloging public T cell receptors could reveal signatures of past pathogen exposure. The study used immunosequencing to profile the T cell repertoires of several hundred subjects and linked those repertoires to cytomegalovirus serostatus. In addition to the first cohort of roughly 670 subjects, a separate validation cohort of around 110 different subjects was used. High-throughput TCR immunosequencing, statistical association of individual TCRs with disease status, and machine learning were combined to predict cytomegalovirus infection status. A later analysis re-examined previously published TCR beta repertoires from 500 to 700 donors and added high-resolution HLA genotyping to investigate patterns of TCR occurrence. The later analysis used no new phenotypic data to find candidate immune exposures, relying instead on TCR beta sequences and their occurrence across donors. To decide whether each TCR beta V gene segment behaved as functional or pseudogenic, an earlier analysis of approximately 600 of the donors relied on high-throughput TCR beta sequencing. Donor age, sex, ethnicity and CMV serostatus were compiled together with the repertoire data. Genome-wide SNP genotypes for about three fifths of the roughly 670 donors were used in a later genetic analysis, which treated that subset as a discovery cohort. Every discovery cohort repertoire had been produced on one sequencing platform. HLA typing included class I and class II loci at four-digit resolution. The number of donors typed differed by locus, with 629-630 for A, B, C, DRB1 and DQB1, 522 for DQA1, under 610 for DPA1, and some 470 for DPB1. Four or five DR-DQ haplotypes were handled as single units for association and clustering because linkage in the cohort was strong. On average, around 240,000 unique TCR beta nucleotide sequences were sequenced per donor among some 420 genotyped donors of the cohort, with 15% to 20% of those sequences being non-productive. General study outcomes and caveats: A later analysis reported that several top co-occurrence clusters appeared linked to parvovirus B19, influenza, CMV and Epstein-Barr virus. CMV serostatus was the only immune exposure information available for the cohort. While some public TCRs were present in many individuals, most TCR sequences turned up only very rarely across donors. A later genetic analysis reported fewer N-insertions in productive TCRs among donors in an Asian-associated ancestry cluster than the roughly 700-donor mean. In vitro tests confirmed that three of the cytomegalovirus-associated TCR beta chains recognize cytomegalovirus antigens. Specific HLA alleles were associated with 15,000 to 20,000 TCR beta sequences at a false discovery rate of 0.05 in a later analysis. In a later analysis, most CMV-associated TCR beta chains were found to appear HLA-restricted, with HLA associations seemingly driven largely by CMV exposure. Strong co-occurrence of HLA alleles, especially DR and DQ, made assigning TCR associations to individual alleles difficult. A further reported finding was that TCR beta sequences accurately predicted the HLA-A and HLA-B alleles for most subjects in the first cohort. Some IMGT-functional V segments, including TRBV6-2 and TRBV6-3, could not be told apart with the 87-base-pair reads, so those segments were excluded. In the study, 150 to 200 TCR beta chains were listed as associated with cytomegalovirus. An association between a missense DCLRE1C variant and V-gene and J-gene trimming of TCR beta chains was found in a later genetic analysis and replicated in an independent cohort. In both the original and validation cohorts, the classifier was reported to diagnose cytomegalovirus status with high specificity and sensitivity. The authors suggested that the approach could potentially be extended to other disease states and immunological phenotypes. The sequencing pipeline was judged likely to have produced a cluster of highly shared sequence variants as a technical artifact. In a later analysis, HLA-associated TCR beta chains were found to be more clonally expanded and to have lower generation probabilities than equally common non-associated chains. A later analysis found that TCR association rates varied across HLA loci, with DRB1 alleles showing the most associated TCRs and HLA-C alleles the fewest. Because HLA typing was missing for some donors at each locus, association tests included only the typed subset. The cohort was sequenced for TCR beta chains only, and without alpha or paired-chain data the features that could be detected were limited. In an earlier analysis of several hundred of the donors, most TCR beta V segments were observed in productive rearrangements about 87% or about 30% of the time, broadly matching IMGT annotations. Linkage disequilibrium might explain the correlated functional status among segregating V segments, but an unknown experimental factor could not be ruled out. The presence/absence analyses assumed that sequencing depth was roughly uniform across donors, and that assumption may not be true. Because counts were too low, 15 to 20 rarely observed V segments, including chromosome 9 orphons, were left out of the earlier analysis of roughly 600 of the donors.

From the cysteine through the phenylalanine, the CDR3 covers 15 amino acids. Only CDR3 DNA remains: 45 bases, in frame from the first base. The germline V gene gives CDR1 as SGHRS and CDR2 as YFSETQ. The junction carries 11 bases between V and J, which are trimmed by 3 bases and 2 bases respectively. In total, roughly 710 healthy bone marrow donors made up the cohort. At the time of sampling, every cohort member was nominally healthy, though immune exposures that went unrecorded were likely present. The donor was CMV seronegative and was included in the group of about 400 seronegative cohort members. A peripheral blood sample was collected from each donor, and TCR beta sequencing was performed on peripheral blood mononuclear cells. The Qiagen DNeasy Blood Extraction Kit was used to extract genomic DNA from the blood cell samples. In its sample, this clone was seen once. Its antigen remains undetermined. No qualities accompany the bases; no much larger clone lies one base away.

Library construction relied on the immunoSEQ multiplex PCR assay. For the multiplex PCR, a mixture combining 60 forward primers for TCR Vbeta segments and 13 reverse primers for TCR Jbeta segments was used. A multiplex PCR assay on genomic DNA amplified the CDR3 region of rearranged TCR beta genes. The Illumina HiSeq System was used to sequence the amplified TCR beta libraries as 87-base-pair reads. From the authors' description of their analysis: A later analysis tallied 75 million to 85 million unique TCR beta chains across the 550 to 850 repertoires, and about 10 million of those chains were shared by two or more donors. Raw reads were error-corrected and collapsed into unique sequences by a nearest-neighbor algorithm in which closely related sequences were merged to remove PCR and sequencing errors. Alignment of CDR3 sequences to IMGT reference sequences was used to assign V, D and J gene segments. For a sequence to be retained, at least a six-nucleotide match to both a V gene segment and a J gene segment was required. A rearrangement was called productive if the CDR3 had no stop codons and remained in frame with V and J, and every other rearrangement was called non-productive. Following IMGT convention, CDR3 was defined as the stretch from the second conserved V-encoded cysteine to the conserved J-encoded phenylalanine. In an earlier analysis of around 570 of the donors, sequences lacking an unambiguous match to a single V gene segment were excluded. An earlier analysis of around 600 of the donors classified V segments as functional when productive rearrangements were above 56.7% and as segregating when the standard deviation between donors was above 5%. A statistical classification framework was built for diagnosing cytomegalovirus status from the catalog of TCR beta chain sequences. A later analysis assigned V and J genes by comparing TCR nucleotide sequences with IMGT/GENE-DB human TR gene sequences. Using the TCRdist pipeline, a later analysis assigned CDR3 sequences along with most-parsimonious VDJ recombination scenarios. In a later analysis, each TCR beta chain was defined by its CDR3 amino acid sequence together with its V-gene family, and reads lacking a unique V-gene family were excluded. In a later analysis, a few hundred highly shared, low-generation-probability nucleotide sequences were removed to address suspected cross-contamination and a sequencing artifact. A later analysis calculated a clonal expansion index for each public chain from normalized within-repertoire ranks of inferred template counts. A later analysis computed generation probabilities with a VDJ recombination model fitted to out-of-frame rearrangements, and checked the results against IGoR. A later analysis scored TCR-TCR, TCR-HLA and TCR-CMV co-occurrence with hypergeometric tests, applying a repertoire-size bias correction to TCR pairs. To estimate false discovery rates, a later analysis permuted the HLA or CMV assignments 20 times. In a later analysis, co-occurring TCRs were grouped with DBSCAN, and TCRdist sequence similarity was added when clustering was performed within HLA-allele-positive subsets. Co-occurrence clustering excluded repertoires with fewer than 30,000 or more than 120,000 public chains, plus five with anomalous nucleotide sharing. Not all clones reach the TCRdb copy of this immuneACCESS table, which keeps in-frame sequences only. Checked studies attribute under half of the gap to unresolved V genes and leave the rest unexplained. Clonal size and the V and J genes are those of that table, whereas D and trimming came from the DNA. Here the sample has 150,000 to 200,000 clones; about 80% occur a single time. Of the sample, 2.3% is held by the ten largest clones.

The clonotype originates from a woman aged 45-65 years in good health and CMV-seronegative. Sequenced input: PBMCs. The chain joins TRBV5-1 to TRBJ2-2, with no reliable assignment of the D segment. The DNA is TGCGCCAGCAGCTCGAGTGGCGGCAACACCGGGGAGCTGTTTTTT. It translates to CASSSSGGNTGELFF.